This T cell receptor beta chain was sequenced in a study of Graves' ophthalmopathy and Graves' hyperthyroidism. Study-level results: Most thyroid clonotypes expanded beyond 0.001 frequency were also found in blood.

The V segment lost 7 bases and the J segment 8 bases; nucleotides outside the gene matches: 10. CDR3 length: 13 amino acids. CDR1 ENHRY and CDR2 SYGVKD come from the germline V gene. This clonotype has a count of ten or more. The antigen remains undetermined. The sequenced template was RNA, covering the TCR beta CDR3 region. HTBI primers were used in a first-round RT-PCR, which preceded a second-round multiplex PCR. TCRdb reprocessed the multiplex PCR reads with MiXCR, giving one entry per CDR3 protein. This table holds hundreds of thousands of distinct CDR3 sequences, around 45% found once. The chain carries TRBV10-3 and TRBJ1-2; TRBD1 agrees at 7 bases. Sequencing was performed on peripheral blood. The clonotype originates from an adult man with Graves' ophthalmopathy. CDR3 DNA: TGTGCCATCACCTGGACAGGACAAGGAGGCTACACCTTC. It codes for CAITWTGQGGYTF.